Listed below are T cell receptor beta chains from one sample, sequenced in a study of molecular identifiers for immune sequencing clone quantification. TCRdb reanalysed the PCR reads using MiXCR and keeps one entry per CDR3 protein. The sample lists some 590,000 distinct CDR3 sequences, roughly 23% occurring once. The sequencing input was naive CD8+ T cells from blood, with Jurkat cell RNA spiked in. All receptors come from a human donor in good health. Some libraries in this study had Jurkat cell RNA spiked in. CDR3s include the opening cysteine and the closing phenylalanine or tryptophan. The order of the fields is D gene, J gene, V gene, clone size, CDR3 protein, CDR3 DNA. D genes are given only for firm matches. A clone size is listed for some rows: how often the clone was seen (once, few, many), or a class if it is expanded.

>-|TRBJ1-1|TRBV30|few
CAWSVTYTEAFF
TGTGCCTGGAGTGTCACATACACTGAAGCTTTCTTT
>TRBD1|TRBJ2-7|TRBV28|few
CASRPGQVVEQYF
TGTGCCAGCAGACCGGGACAGGTCGTGGAGCAGTACTTC
>-|TRBJ2-3|TRBV19|-
CASSSGAYTQYF
TGTGCCAGTAGTTCGGGGGCCTATACGCAGTATTTT
>TRBD1|TRBJ2-7|TRBV6-2/TRBV6-3|-
CASSWTGTGLYDQYF
TGTGCCAGCAGTTGGACCGGGACAGGGTTGTACGATCAGTACTTC
>TRBD2|TRBJ2-3|TRBV27|many
CASSRAGATDTQYF
TGTGCCAGCAGTCGAGCGGGGGCGACAGATACGCAGTATTTT
>-|TRBJ2-5|TRBV7-9|-
CASSFLTPSQETQYF
TGTGCCAGCAGCTTTTTAACCCCTAGTCAGGAGACCCAGTACTTC
>-|TRBJ2-3|TRBV5-3|once
CASSGDSVPFGDTQYF
TGCGCCAGCAGCGGAGACAGTGTGCCGTTTGGGGATACGCAGTATTTT
>-|TRBJ2-5|TRBV5-6|many
CASSLVVVGQETQYF
TGTGCCAGCAGCTTGGTAGTAGTCGGCCAAGAGACCCAGTACTTC
>TRBD1|TRBJ1-5|TRBV24-1|few
CATSDTGTGVQPQHF
TGTGCCACCAGTGATACCGGGACAGGGGTTCAGCCCCAGCATTTT
>TRBD1|TRBJ1-1|TRBV27|many
CASSLGGATEAFF
TGTGCCAGCAGCTTAGGGGGCGCGACTGAAGCTTTCTTT
>-|TRBJ2-5|TRBV7-9|many
CASSVGMKETQYF
TGTGCCAGCAGCGTTGGAATGAAAGAGACCCAGTACTTC
>-|TRBJ2-7|TRBV29-1|few
CSVWGGQSYEQYF
TGCAGCGTTTGGGGCGGACAGTCCTACGAGCAGTACTTC
>-|TRBJ2-5|TRBV5-4|few
CASSFLPRSLQETQYF
TGTGCCAGCAGCTTTCTCCCCAGATCGCTACAAGAGACCCAGTACTTC
>-|TRBJ2-3|TRBV20-1|few
CSARDPVMPTVVSYTDTQYF
TGCAGTGCTAGAGACCCGGTGATGCCAACAGTGGTGTCATACACAGATACGCAGTATTTT
>-|TRBJ1-2|TRBV27|-
CASSFGRNYGYAF
TGTGCCAGCAGTTTTGGACGTAACTATGGCTACGCCTTC
>TRBD2|TRBJ2-3|TRBV27|few
CASSLIRREEGTDTQYF
TGTGCCAGCAGTTTAATACGCCGGGAGGAGGGGACAGATACGCAGTATTTT
>-|TRBJ1-2|TRBV19|-
CASSMAGAGDYGYTF
TGTGCCAGTAGTATGGCAGGAGCAGGGGACTATGGCTACACCTTC
>TRBD1|TRBJ2-1|TRBV6-6|many
CASSYAAGTGVEQFF
TGTGCCAGCAGTTACGCCGCCGGGACAGGAGTTGAGCAGTTCTTC
>-|TRBJ1-1|TRBV2|many
CASSYRPADTEAFF
TGTGCCAGCAGTTACCGCCCGGCGGACACTGAAGCTTTCTTT
>-|TRBJ2-7|TRBV30|many
CAWSWSGPYEQYF
TGTGCCTGGAGTTGGTCAGGGCCCTACGAGCAGTACTTC
>-|TRBJ1-5|TRBV19|once
CASSIARAYRDQPQHF
TGTGCCAGTAGTATAGCTCGGGCCTACCGCGATCAGCCCCAGCATTTT
>TRBD1|TRBJ2-7|TRBV28|-
CASSPIGQGYEQYF
TGTGCCAGCAGTCCAATCGGACAGGGCTACGAGCAGTACTTC
>-|TRBJ2-4|TRBV11-2|many
CASSLDGSQNIQYF
TGTGCCAGCAGCTTAGATGGGTCCCAAAACATTCAGTACTTC
>-|TRBJ2-7|TRBV5-1|-
CASSQTGSYGQYF
TGCGCCAGCAGCCAGACAGGATCCTACGGGCAGTACTTC
>-|TRBJ2-1|TRBV9|few
CASSGASPHNEQFF
TGTGCCAGCAGCGGGGCCTCGCCCCACAATGAGCAGTTCTTC
>TRBD1|TRBJ2-3|TRBV12-3/TRBV12-4|-
CASSPETGKDTDTQYF
TGTGCCAGCAGTCCAGAGACAGGGAAGGACACAGATACGCAGTATTTT
>-|TRBJ2-7|TRBV29-1|many
CSVEGLEGGYEQYF
TGCAGCGTTGAAGGCTTGGAGGGGGGCTACGAGCAGTACTTC
>-|TRBJ2-7|TRBV6-5|many
CASGNGVGEQYF
TGTGCCAGCGGAAACGGGGTTGGCGAGCAGTACTTC
>-|TRBJ1-1|TRBV9|few
CASNPRGMNTEAFF
TGTGCCAGCAACCCCCGGGGCATGAACACTGAAGCTTTCTTT
>TRBD2|TRBJ2-7|TRBV5-3|-
CAGSGESPYEQYF
TGTGCCGGCAGCGGGGAAAGTCCCTACGAGCAGTACTTC
>-|TRBJ1-1|TRBV15|many
CATSRDSEGIGEAFF
TGTGCCACCAGCAGAGATTCCGAGGGGATCGGTGAAGCTTTCTTT
>TRBD2|TRBJ2-3|TRBV28|many
CASSLVGRTSGFTDTQYF
TGTGCCAGCAGTTTAGTTGGCCGGACTAGCGGATTCACAGATACGCAGTATTTT
>-|TRBJ2-3|TRBV13|many
CASSSVDTQYF
TGTGCCAGCAGCTCGGTCGATACGCAGTATTTT
>TRBD2|TRBJ2-5|TRBV27|-
CASSPLAGGPPETQYF
TGTGCCAGCAGTCCTCTAGCGGGAGGGCCACCAGAGACCCAGTACTTC
>TRBD1|TRBJ2-3|TRBV7-9|many
CASSFTAGGLTDTQYF
TGTGCCAGCAGCTTTACTGCAGGGGGTTTAACAGATACGCAGTATTTT
>TRBD2|TRBJ2-1|TRBV6-5|few
CASSYSRGLAAHNEQFF
TGTGCCAGCAGTTACTCGCGGGGACTAGCGGCCCACAATGAGCAGTTCTTC
>-|TRBJ2-7|TRBV20-1|few
CSARDKDFFYEQYF
TGCAGTGCTAGAGATAAAGACTTTTTCTACGAGCAGTACTTC
>-|TRBJ1-2|TRBV4-3|-
CASCHSTGYGYTF
TGCGCCAGCTGCCACTCAACAGGCTATGGCTACACCTTC
>-|TRBJ1-1|TRBV7-9|many
CASSLEGSTEAFF
TGTGCCAGCAGCTTAGAGGGGTCCACTGAAGCTTTCTTT
>-|TRBJ2-5|TRBV7-6|-
CASSSQGYRETQYF
TGTGCCAGCAGCTCACAGGGATATAGGGAGACCCAGTACTTC
>-|TRBJ2-7|TRBV14|many
CASSQTGYEQYF
TGTGCCAGCAGCCAGACCGGCTACGAGCAGTACTTC
>TRBD2|TRBJ2-6|TRBV4-3|-
CASSLAGSGTNVLTF
TGCGCCAGCAGCTTAGCGGGCTCTGGGACCAACGTCCTGACTTTC
>TRBD2|TRBJ2-3|TRBV11-2|many
CASSSGTSGGFVDTQYF
TGTGCCAGCAGCTCGGGGACTAGCGGGGGGTTTGTGGATACGCAGTATTTT
>TRBD2|TRBJ2-7|TRBV7-2|many
CASSLEGGRPYEQYF
TGTGCCAGCAGCTTAGAAGGCGGGAGGCCCTACGAGCAGTACTTC
>-|TRBJ2-1|TRBV6-4|-
CASSRRGSGGYNEQFF
TGTGCCAGCAGCCGACGCGGTAGCGGAGGCTACAATGAGCAGTTCTTC
>-|TRBJ1-1|TRBV5-1|many
CASSLVWLKTEAFF
TGCGCCAGCAGCTTGGTATGGTTGAAAACTGAAGCTTTCTTT
>-|TRBJ1-1|TRBV3-2|-
CASSQATISTGRPKLNTEAFF
TGTGCCAGCAGCCAAGCTACGATATCCACGGGACGGCCGAAGCTGAACACTGAAGCTTTCTTT
>TRBD1|TRBJ2-7|TRBV2|few
CASRTGTGNYEQYF
TGTGCCAGCAGAACCGGGACAGGCAACTACGAGCAGTACTTC
>-|TRBJ2-1|TRBV20-1|few
CSAIRRPPNYNEQFF
TGCAGTGCGATCCGAAGACCACCTAACTACAATGAGCAGTTCTTC
>TRBD2|TRBJ2-7|TRBV4-3|few
CASSQDSQGLAGQEQYF
TGCGCCAGCAGCCAAGATAGTCAGGGACTAGCGGGTCAAGAGCAGTACTTC
>TRBD2|TRBJ2-3|TRBV6-5|few
CASSSRLAGGRQDTQYF
TGTGCCAGCAGTTCCAGACTAGCGGGGGGGCGCCAAGATACGCAGTATTTT
>TRBD1|TRBJ1-4|TRBV7-9|many
CASSWTGEEKLFF
TGTGCCAGCAGCTGGACAGGGGAAGAAAAACTGTTTTTT
>TRBD1|TRBJ2-7|TRBV18|-
CASSLPRTGSYEQYF
TGTGCCAGCTCACTCCCCAGGACAGGATCCTACGAGCAGTACTTC
>TRBD1|TRBJ2-2|TRBV6-6|many
CASSPTRDRGNTGELFF
TGTGCCAGCAGCCCCACCCGGGACAGGGGGAACACCGGGGAGCTGTTTTTT
>-|TRBJ2-1|TRBV7-9|few
CASSLPGATSQQFF
TGTGCCAGCAGCTTACCCGGGGCCACAAGTCAGCAGTTCTTC